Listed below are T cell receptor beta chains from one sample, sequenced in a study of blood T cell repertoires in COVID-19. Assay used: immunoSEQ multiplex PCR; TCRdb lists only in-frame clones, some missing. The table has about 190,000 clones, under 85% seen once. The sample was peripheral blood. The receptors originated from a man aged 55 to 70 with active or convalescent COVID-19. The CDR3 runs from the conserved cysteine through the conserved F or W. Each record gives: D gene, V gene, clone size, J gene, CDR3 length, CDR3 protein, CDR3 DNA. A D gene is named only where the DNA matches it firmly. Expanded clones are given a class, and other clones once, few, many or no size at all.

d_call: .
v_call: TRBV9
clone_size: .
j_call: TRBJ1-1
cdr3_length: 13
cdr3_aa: CASSVSSNTEAFF
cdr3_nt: TGTGCCAGCAGCGTTTCATCGAACACTGAAGCTTTCTTT

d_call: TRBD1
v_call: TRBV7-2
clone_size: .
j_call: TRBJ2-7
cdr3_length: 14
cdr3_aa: CASRADRATYEQYF
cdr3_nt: TGTGCCAGCAGAGCAGACAGGGCAACCTACGAGCAGTACTTC

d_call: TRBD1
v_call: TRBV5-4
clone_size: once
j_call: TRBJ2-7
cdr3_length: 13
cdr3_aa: CASSPQGTHEQYF
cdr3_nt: TGTGCCAGCAGCCCACAGGGGACCCACGAGCAGTACTTC

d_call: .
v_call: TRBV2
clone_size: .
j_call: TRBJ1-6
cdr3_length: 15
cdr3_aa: CASSEVRGKNSPLHF
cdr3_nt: TGTGCCAGCAGTGAAGTAAGGGGCAAGAATTCACCCCTCCACTTT

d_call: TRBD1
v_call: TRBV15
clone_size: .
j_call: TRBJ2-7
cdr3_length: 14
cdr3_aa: CATSRDRGRDEQYF
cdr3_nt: TGTGCCACCAGCAGAGACAGGGGGAGAGACGAGCAGTACTTC

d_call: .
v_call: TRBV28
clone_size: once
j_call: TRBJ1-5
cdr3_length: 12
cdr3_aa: CASSSPSQPQHF
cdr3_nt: TGTGCCAGCAGTTCCCCCTCGCAGCCCCAGCATTTT

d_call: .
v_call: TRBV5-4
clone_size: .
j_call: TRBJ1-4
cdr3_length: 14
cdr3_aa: CASSKDSLNEKLFF
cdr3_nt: TGTGCCAGCAGCAAGGACAGCTTAAATGAAAAACTGTTTTTT

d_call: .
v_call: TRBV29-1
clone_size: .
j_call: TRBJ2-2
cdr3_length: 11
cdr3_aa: CSVARTGELFF
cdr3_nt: TGCAGCGTTGCTCGGACCGGGGAGCTGTTTTTT

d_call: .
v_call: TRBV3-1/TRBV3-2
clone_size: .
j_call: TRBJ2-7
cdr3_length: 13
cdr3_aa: CASSPSGIVEQYF
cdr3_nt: TGTGCCAGCAGCCCCAGCGGTATAGTCGAGCAGTACTTC

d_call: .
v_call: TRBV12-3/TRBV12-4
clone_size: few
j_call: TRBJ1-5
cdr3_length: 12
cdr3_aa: CASSRGWQPQHF
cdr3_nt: TGTGCCAGCAGTCGGGGTTGGCAGCCCCAGCATTTT

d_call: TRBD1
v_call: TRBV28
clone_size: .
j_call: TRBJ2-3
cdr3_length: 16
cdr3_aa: CASSLWTGGVGDTQYF
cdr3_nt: TGTGCCAGCAGTTTATGGACAGGGGGCGTAGGAGATACGCAGTATTTT

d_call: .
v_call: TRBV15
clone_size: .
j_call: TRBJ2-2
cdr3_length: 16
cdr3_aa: CATSRDTAWVAGELFF
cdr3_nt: TGTGCCACCAGCAGAGACACAGCTTGGGTCGCCGGGGAGCTGTTTTTT

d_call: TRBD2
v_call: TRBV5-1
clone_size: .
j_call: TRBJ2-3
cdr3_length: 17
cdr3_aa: CASSSATSGRATDTQYF
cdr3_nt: TGCGCCAGCAGCTCCGCAACTAGCGGGAGGGCCACAGATACGCAGTATTTT

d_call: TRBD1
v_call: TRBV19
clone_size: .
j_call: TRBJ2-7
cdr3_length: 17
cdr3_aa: CASNPTNRGASSYEQYF
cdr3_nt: TGTGCCAGTAATCCCACTAACAGGGGCGCGAGCTCCTACGAGCAGTACTTC

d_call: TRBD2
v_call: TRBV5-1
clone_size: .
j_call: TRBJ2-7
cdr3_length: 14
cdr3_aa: CASSLDAGGREQYF
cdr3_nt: TGCGCCAGCAGCTTGGATGCGGGAGGGAGGGAGCAGTACTTC

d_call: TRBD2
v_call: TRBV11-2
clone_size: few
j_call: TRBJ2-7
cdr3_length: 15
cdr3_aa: CASSLPSGRAPEQYF
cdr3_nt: TGTGCCAGCAGCTTGCCTAGCGGGAGGGCGCCGGAGCAGTACTTC

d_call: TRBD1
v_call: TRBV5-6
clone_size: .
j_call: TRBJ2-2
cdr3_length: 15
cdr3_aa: CASSSGTGDTGELFF
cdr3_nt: TGTGCCAGCAGCTCCGGGACAGGGGACACCGGGGAGCTGTTTTTT

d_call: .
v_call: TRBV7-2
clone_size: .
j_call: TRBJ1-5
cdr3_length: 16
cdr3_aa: CASSLPGLPSNQPQHF
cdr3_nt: TGTGCCAGCAGCTTACCAGGCCTCCCCTCCAATCAGCCCCAGCATTTT

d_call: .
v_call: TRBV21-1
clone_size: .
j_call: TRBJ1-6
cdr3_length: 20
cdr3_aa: CASSNVGGQGDRVVDSPLHF
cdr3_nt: TGTGCCAGCAGCAATGTGGGGGGGCAGGGTGATCGAGTTGTGGATTCACCCCTCCACTTT

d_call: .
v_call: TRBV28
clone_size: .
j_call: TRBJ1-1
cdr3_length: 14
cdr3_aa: CASSLGVTNTEAFF
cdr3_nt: TGTGCCAGCAGTTTAGGAGTGACGAACACTGAAGCTTTCTTT

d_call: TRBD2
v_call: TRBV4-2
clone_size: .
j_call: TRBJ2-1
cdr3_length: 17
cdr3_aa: CASSQFTTSGLVNEQFF
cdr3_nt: TGTGCCAGCAGCCAATTCACCACTAGCGGGTTAGTGAATGAGCAGTTCTTC

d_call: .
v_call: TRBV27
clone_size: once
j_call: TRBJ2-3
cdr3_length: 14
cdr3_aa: CASSLRRAGDTQYF
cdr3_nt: TGTGCCAGCAGTCTCAGGAGGGCCGGGGATACGCAGTATTTT